The 26 T cell receptor beta chains reported below all come from one sample, sequenced in a study of cytomegalovirus exposure and HLA in healthy donors. Vbeta (60) and Jbeta (13) primers were used in the PCR. TCRdb's copy holds only in-frame clones and misses some; the assay was immunoSEQ multiplex PCR. The table has tens of thousands of clones, roughly four fifths seen once. Sequences were obtained from PBMCs. The receptors come from a woman aged 40 to 49 in good health and CMV-seropositive.

The J gene is TRBJ2-1, the V gene TRBV7-9; D is perhaps TRBD1 (5 bases). V lost 5 bases to trimming and J lost 3 bases, with 14 bases between them. Germline assignment: CDR1 SEHNR and CDR2 FQNEAQ (reference sequence). The CDR3 has 15 residues. CDR3 protein: CASSTPRQLYNEQFF. The DNA for the CDR3 is TGTGCCAGCAGCACCCCACGACAGCTCTACAATGAGCAGTTCTTC.

The chain is built from TRBV29-1 and TRBJ2-7; 11 bases fit TRBD1. Germline CDR1 reads SQVTM; CDR2 reads ANQGSEA. The J segment lost 5 bases and the V segment lost 1 base, leaving 1 base of the junction unmatched. The CDR3 is 13 amino acids. The CDR3 DNA follows: TGCAGCGTTGAAGGGACAGGGGGCCACGAGCAGTACTTC. The encoded protein is CSVEGTGGHEQYF.

The chain is built from TRBV7-9 and TRBJ2-7, with D tentatively TRBD1 (6 bases). Looked up from germline, CDR1 is SEHNR and CDR2 is FQNEAQ (reference sequence). V was shortened by 1 base and J by 1 base, with 14 bases between the two germline ends. The CDR3 covers 16 residues. CDR3 sequence reads: CASSLVATGDSYEQYF. CDR3 DNA: TGTGCCAGCAGCTTAGTCGCGACAGGAGATTCCTACGAGCAGTACTTC.

In this sample, this clone turned up a few times. The genes are TRBV6-6 and TRBJ2-1; D may be TRBD2 (5 bases). CDR1 MNHNY and CDR2 SVGAGI come from the germline V gene (reference sequence). The CDR3 totals 16 residues. The V end was cut by 2 bases, the J end by 9 bases, with 20 bases between. For the CDR3, the DNA is TGTGCCAGCAGTTACCCTTCTGGACTCACCTACGGTGAGCAGTTCTTC. Residues: CASSYPSGLTYGEQFF.

This clone is a singleton in its sample. V gene TRBV7-3 combines with J gene TRBJ2-1; 8 nucleotides match TRBD1. This CDR3 spans 14 amino acids. The ends lost 4 bases at V and 2 bases at J; junction bases unmatched: 1. Germline values: CDR1 SGHTA, CDR2 FQGTGA. DNA of the CDR3: TGTGCCAGCAGCTCGGACAGGGCCTACAATGAGCAGTTCTTC. Translation gives CASSSDRAYNEQFF.

This chain joins TRBV7-8 and TRBJ2-7; 8 nucleotides match TRBD2. The CDR3 covers 14 residues. The junction had 13 bases not matched to a gene; V was cut back by 11 bases and J by 4 bases. Looked up from germline, CDR1 is SGHVS and CDR2 is FQNEAQ. CDR3 region: CAPTPERELYEQYF. The CDR3 nucleotides are TGTGCCCCAACCCCCGAGCGGGAGTTGTACGAGCAGTACTTC.

This clone was recorded only once. This chain joins TRBV15 and TRBJ1-5; D remains unclear. The V gene lost 1 base and the J gene lost 5 bases, with 6 bases spanning the gap. Per the germline V gene, CDR1 is LNHNV and CDR2 is YYDKDF (reference sequence). The CDR3 spans 13 residues. CDR3 nucleotide sequence: TGTGCCACCAGCAGAGTGGCTGATCAGCCCCAGCATTTT. It yields the protein CATSRVADQPQHF.

The sample holds one count of this clone. This chain joins TRBV2 and TRBJ1-2, with 7 bases fitting TRBD1. Germline CDR1 SNHLY, CDR2 FYNNEI. The CDR3 is 13 residues long. V gave up 6 bases and J gave up 6 bases; unmatched junction bases: 7. This CDR3 is CASSADRVDGYTF. The CDR3 nucleotides are TGTGCCAGCAGCGCAGACAGGGTTGATGGCTACACCTTC.

This rearrangement joins TRBV18 to TRBJ2-7; possible D gene TRBD2, 6 bases. Trimming left V 7 bases short and J 2 bases short, with 18 bases between. This CDR3 contains 15 residues. Looked up from germline, CDR1 is KGHSH and CDR2 is LQKENI. CDR3 in DNA: TGTGCCAGCTTCCCGAGCCGGGACTCCACCTACGAGCAGTACTTC. The encoded protein is CASFPSRDSTYEQYF.

This clone came up once. V gene TRBV5-1 combines with J gene TRBJ1-5; D perhaps matches TRBD1 (6 bases). In germline, CDR1 is SGHRS, CDR2 YFSETQ. This CDR3 spans 16 amino acids. Trimming took 1 base from V and 0 from J, leaving 11 bases between them. The CDR3, as DNA: TGCGCCAGCAGCTTGTGGACAGCCGATAGCAATCAGCCCCAGCATTTT. Encoded protein: CASSLWTADSNQPQHF. Variable domain in full (rest from reference TRBV5-1 and TRBJ1-5): KAGVTQTPRYLIKTRGQQVTLSCSPISGHRSVSWYQQTPGQGLQFLFEYFSETQRNKGNFPGRFSGRQFSNSRSEMNVSTLELGDSALYLCASSLWTADSNQPQHFGDGTRLSIL.

The V call is TRBV28, the J call TRBJ2-1; a possible D gene is TRBD1 (7 bases). Germline lookup yields CDR1 MDHEN and CDR2 SYDVKM. CDR3 length: 15 amino acids. Trimming removed 8 bases from V and 3 bases from J, with 17 bases in between. Here the CDR3 reads CASSGGGQNYNEQFF. The CDR3 region has the DNA TGTGCCAGCTCCGGAGGGGGACAGAACTACAATGAGCAGTTCTTC.

The chain recombines TRBV27 with TRBJ2-1; D possibly corresponds to TRBD2 (6 bases). The CDR3 is 14 amino acids. CDR1 is MNHEY, CDR2 SMNVEV, per germline (reference sequence). V was shortened by 8 bases and J by 8 bases, with 19 bases between the two germline ends. DNA of the CDR3: TGTGCCAGCGCGGGACTCTCCTCGCTTGATGAGCAGTTCTTC. Translation gives CASAGLSSLDEQFF.

The chain is built from TRBV19 and TRBJ2-1, with TRBD2 matching 10 bases. The CDR3 is 14 residues long. V gave up 1 base and J gave up 9 bases; unmatched junction bases: 3. The V gene's germline CDR1 is LNHDA and CDR2 SQIVND (reference sequence). The DNA of the CDR3 is TGTGCCAGTAGTATAGGGCTAGCGGGAGTTGAGCAGTTCTTC. This gives the protein CASSIGLAGVEQFF.

This rearrangement joins TRBV13 to TRBJ2-3; 8 nucleotides match TRBD2. CDR1 PRHDT and CDR2 FYEKMQ come from the germline V gene (reference sequence). J was trimmed by 1 base and V by 5 bases; bases with no gene match: 5. The length of the CDR3 is 15 residues. The CDR3 sequence is CASSPTSGRTDTQYF. CDR3 nucleotide sequence: TGTGCCAGCAGCCCCACTAGCGGACGCACAGATACGCAGTATTTT.

This rearrangement joins TRBV7-8 to TRBJ2-1; 8 bases align to TRBD2. The ends lost 5 bases at V and 4 bases at J; junction bases unmatched: 7. The germline V gene has CDR1 SGHVS and CDR2 FQNEAQ. The CDR3 runs 15 residues. CDR3 coding DNA: TGTGCCAGCAGCGCGGGACTAGGCGCTTACAATGAGCAGTTCTTC. Protein sequence: CASSAGLGAYNEQFF.

The CDR3 sequence: CASSITEAFF. The CDR3 DNA reads as TGTGCCAGCAGCATCACTGAAGCTTTCTTT. The chain carries TRBV6-1 and TRBJ1-1; no clear D. Trimming took 6 bases from V and 4 from J, leaving 3 bases between them. The CDR3 is 10 amino acids. The V gene's germline CDR1 is MNHNS and CDR2 SASEGT.

V usage is TRBV7-9 and J usage is TRBJ2-2; D gene unclear. There are 13 residues in the CDR3. Per the germline V gene, CDR1 is SEHNR and CDR2 is FQNEAQ (reference sequence). Trimming removed 5 bases at V and 8 bases at J, with 12 bases between. CDR3 sequence: CASSKQIRGELFF. The CDR3 bases are TGTGCCAGCAGCAAACAGATTAGGGGGGAGCTGTTTTTT.

The table lists this clone with a few counts. The chain joins TRBV9 to TRBJ1-1, with a tentative D call TRBD1 (6 bases). The CDR3 is 15 residues long. Trimming left V 5 bases short and J 0 bases short, with 14 bases between. Germline loops: CDR1 SGDLS, CDR2 YYNGEE. The CDR3 sequence: CASSFLGAVNTEAFF. Here the CDR3 DNA reads TGTGCCAGCAGTTTCTTGGGGGCGGTGAACACTGAAGCTTTCTTT.

This clone appeared a single time. V and J are TRBV19 and TRBJ2-6; 9 bases are a match to TRBD1. The CDR3 loop spans 17 amino acids. Trimming took 7 bases from V and 0 from J; bases not matched to a gene: 7. Per germline, CDR1 LNHDA and CDR2 SQIVND (reference sequence). Here the CDR3 DNA reads TGTGCCAGTAAAAGGACAGGGGTGAGCTCTGGGGCCAACGTCCTGACTTTC. It yields the protein CASKRTGVSSGANVLTF.

This clone was counted between two and nine times. The chain links TRBV6-6 to TRBJ2-2, with 8 nucleotides matching TRBD2. After removal of 8 bases from V and 5 bases from J, the junction contained 4 bases not matched to a gene. This CDR3 has 13 residues. Germline assignment: CDR1 MNHNY and CDR2 SVGAGI (reference sequence). CDR3 nucleotides: TGTGCCAGCGGTCCGGGAGGGACCGGGGAGCTGTTTTTT. It yields the protein CASGPGGTGELFF.

CDR3 region: CASSPDSGGIEQYF. The CDR3 DNA reads TGTGCCAGCAGCCCGGACAGCGGGGGGATAGAGCAGTACTTC. This sequence joins TRBV5-8 and TRBJ2-7; 9 bases line up with TRBD2. Per the germline V gene, CDR1 is SGHTS and CDR2 is YDEGEE. Trimming cost V 4 bases and J 7 bases; bases outside gene matches: 9. The CDR3 sequence is 14 residues long.

The chain recombines TRBV5-4 with TRBJ2-7, with 10 bases lining up with TRBD1. CDR1 and CDR2 (germline): SGHNT, YYREEE (reference sequence). With 1 base clipped from V and 2 bases from J, the junction kept 3 bases outside the gene matches. CDR3 size: 15 residues. The CDR3 reads CASSLPGTGAYEQYF. As DNA, the CDR3 is TGTGCCAGCAGCTTGCCCGGGACAGGGGCCTACGAGCAGTACTTC.

The CDR3 spells CASGRDWDRVAEAFF. The CDR3 coding sequence is TGTGCTAGTGGCCGAGACTGGGACAGGGTGGCTGAAGCTTTCTTT. This chain uses TRBV12-5 with TRBJ1-1; TRBD1 aligns across 9 bases. Trimming cost V 6 bases and J 6 bases; bases outside gene matches: 11. Germline V gene sequence: CDR1 LGHNT, CDR2 FRNRAP. The CDR3 consists of 15 residues. The full variable domain, rest sourced from reference TRBV12-5 and TRBJ1-1, is DARVTQTPRHKVTEMGQEVTMRCQPILGHNTVFWYRQTMMQGLELLAYFRNRAPLDDSGMPKDRFSAEMPDATLATLKIQPSEPRDSAVYFCASGRDWDRVAEAFFGQGTRLTVV.

In its sample, this clone was seen a few times. J is TRBJ2-1 and V is TRBV6-1; 10 nucleotides match TRBD2. Per germline, CDR1 MNHNS and CDR2 SASEGT. J was trimmed by 8 bases and V by 10 bases; bases with no gene match: 11. The CDR3 has 14 amino acids. The CDR3 DNA is TGTGCCACCCAGCGGGAGGGAAATGGGTATGAGCAGTTCTTC. Encoded protein: CATQREGNGYEQFF.

The V and J genes are TRBV5-1 and TRBJ2-1; the match to TRBD1 covers 7 bases. CDR1 is SGHRS and CDR2 is YFSETQ in the germline V gene. The length of the CDR3 is 14 residues. Losses at the gene ends were 5 bases for V and 2 bases for J; bases not matched to a gene: 4. Written as DNA, the CDR3 is TGCGCCAGCAGATCCCAGGGGGCCTACAATGAGCAGTTCTTC. Residues: CASRSQGAYNEQFF.

This rearrangement joins TRBV4-3 to TRBJ2-2, with 8 bases aligning to TRBD1. Germline V gives CDR1 LGHNA, CDR2 YSLEER. V lost 0 bases to trimming and J lost 7 bases; unmatched junction nucleotides: 7. This CDR3 has 16 residues. The CDR3 reads CASSQDFTGGLGELFF. The CDR3 DNA sequence: TGCGCCAGCAGCCAAGATTTTACAGGGGGGCTCGGGGAGCTGTTTTTT.